A single sample is the source of the 30 T cell receptor beta chains below, sequenced in a study of blood T cell repertoires in COVID-19. Profiling relied on immunoSEQ multiplex PCR, and the TCRdb table lists in-frame clones only, not all of them. The data show more than 100,000 clones, with approximately 81% seen just once and 12% held by the top ten. The sample was peripheral blood. The receptors stem from a woman aged 30 to 39 who had recovered from COVID-19.

The chain carries TRBV9 and TRBJ2-1; 10 nucleotides match TRBD1. The CDR3 covers 16 residues. CDR1 SGDLS and CDR2 YYNGEE come from the germline V gene. J was trimmed by 3 bases and V by 3 bases; bases with no gene match: 6. The CDR3 DNA reads as TGTGCCAGCAGCGCCGGGACAGGGGTCGACTACAATGAGCAGTTCTTC. Its protein product is CASSAGTGVDYNEQFF.

The chain joins TRBV5-1 to TRBJ1-3; 8 bases align to TRBD1. V shed 3 bases and J 2 bases; nucleotides not matched to a gene: 4. The CDR3 has 15 residues. Germline V lookup: CDR1 SGHRS, CDR2 YFSETQ. The CDR3 region is CASSSTGVTGNTIYF. The CDR3 region has the DNA TGCGCCAGCAGCTCGACAGGGGTAACTGGAAACACCATATATTTT.

This clone has a single count. The chain joins TRBV7-8 to TRBJ2-5, with 11 bases fitting TRBD2. Germline V gene sequence: CDR1 SGHVS, CDR2 FQNEAQ. Trimming took 4 bases from V and 7 from J; bases not matched to a gene: 5. The CDR3 has 14 amino acids. CDR3: CASSSTSGGVTQYF. CDR3 bases: TGTGCCAGCAGCTCCACTAGCGGGGGTGTGACCCAGTACTTC.

V is TRBV18 and J is TRBJ2-7; TRBD1 agrees at 9 bases. This CDR3 is 15 amino acids long. The ends lost 3 bases at V and 3 bases at J; junction bases unmatched: 6. The germline V gene encodes CDR1 KGHSH and CDR2 LQKENI. This CDR3 reads CASSPRTGEFYEQYF. The CDR3 DNA is TGTGCCAGCTCACCTCGGACAGGGGAGTTCTACGAGCAGTACTTC.

The chain has TRBV6-1 and TRBJ1-2; TRBD1 aligns across 9 bases. Germline V gives CDR1 MNHNS, CDR2 SASEGT. J gave up 2 bases and V 4 bases, and 5 bases lay outside the gene matches. The CDR3 totals 15 residues. CDR3 bases: TGTGCCAGCAGTGCAGCGGGACAGGGAAACTATGGCTACACCTTC. As protein: CASSAAGQGNYGYTF.

This chain connects TRBV14 to TRBJ1-1; a possible D gene is TRBD1 (6 bases). The CDR3 is made up of 19 amino acids. Germline V CDR1 and CDR2: SGHDN, FVKESK. The V and J ends lost 0 bases and 5 bases respectively, with 25 bases between them. The CDR3 DNA sequence: TGTGCCAGCAGCCAAGATGATTTCTGGGGAGGGGGGAGATGGACTGAAGCTTTCTTT. Its translation: CASSQDDFWGGGRWTEAFF. The variable domain in full, with the rest retrieved from reference TRBV14 and TRBJ1-1, is EAGVTQFPSHSVIEKGQTVTLRCDPISGHDNLYWYRRVMGKEIKFLLHFVKESKQDESGMPNNRFLAERTGGTYSTLKVQPAELEDSGVYFCASSQDDFWGGGRWTEAFFGQGTRLTVV.

This chain connects TRBV29-1 to TRBJ1-1; D is uncertain. V lost 4 bases to trimming and J lost 10 bases, with 13 bases between them. The length of the CDR3 is 11 residues. In germline, CDR1 is SQVTM, CDR2 ANQGSEA. CDR3 DNA sequence: TGCAGCGTTGGGGGAGAGGGATCAGCTTTCTTT. Translation gives CSVGGEGSAFF.

On this clone: This sample also contains other DNA sequences that code for the same CDR3. The rearrangement uses TRBV18 and TRBJ1-5; D is ambiguous. V lost 0 bases and J 2 bases, leaving 8 bases between the germline ends. The germline V gene has CDR1 KGHSH and CDR2 LQKENI. This CDR3 has 15 amino acids. The CDR3 here is CASSPPGGGNQPQHF. CDR3 nucleotides: TGTGCCAGCTCACCACCGGGCGGGGGCAATCAGCCCCAGCATTTT.

The chain carries TRBV5-6 and TRBJ1-4; no clear D. Between the trimmed V and J ends, which lost 3 bases and 8 bases, there was a span of 8 bases. Germline lookup yields CDR1 SGHDT and CDR2 YYEEEE. This CDR3 region has 12 residues. DNA for the CDR3: TGTGCCAGCAGCTGGCAGAGGGAAAAACTGTTTTTT. Residues: CASSWQREKLFF.

The chain has TRBV19 and TRBJ2-1; no clear D. The CDR3 loop spans 16 amino acids. Trimming shortened V by 1 base and J by 9 bases, and 19 bases separated the two germline ends. CDR1 is LNHDA, CDR2 SQIVND, per germline (reference sequence). CDR3 residues: CASSIAGIHGEVEQFF. Written as DNA, the CDR3 is TGTGCCAGTAGTATAGCGGGTATTCATGGCGAGGTTGAGCAGTTCTTC.

The V call is TRBV27, the J call TRBJ2-2, with 16 nucleotides matching TRBD2. Per the germline V gene, CDR1 is MNHEY and CDR2 is SMNVEV (reference sequence). This CDR3 comprises 19 residues. J was trimmed by 6 bases and V by 6 bases; bases with no gene match: 13. The CDR3 loop reads CASRIPGLAGGTPSGELFF. In DNA form, the CDR3 reads TGTGCCAGCAGGATACCGGGACTAGCGGGAGGGACTCCTTCCGGGGAGCTGTTTTTT.

Of note for this clone: Distinct nucleotide sequences in the sample also encode this CDR3. V is TRBV5-1 and J is TRBJ1-2; D gene unclear. This CDR3 contains 12 residues. V was trimmed by 2 bases and J by 8 bases, leaving 10 bases between them. CDR1 SGHRS and CDR2 YFSETQ come from the germline V gene. The CDR3 DNA follows: TGCGCCAGCAGCTTTACGGGGTCAGGCTACACCTTC. This encodes CASSFTGSGYTF.

This clone was counted a single time. The genes are TRBV5-4 and TRBJ2-1, with 9 nucleotides matching TRBD2. CDR1 is SGHNT, CDR2 YYREEE, per germline (reference sequence). The CDR3 is made up of 16 amino acids. V lost 1 base to trimming and J lost 2 bases; unmatched junction nucleotides: 4. CDR3 in DNA: TGTGCCAGCAGCTTGCGTGCGGGAGGGACCTACAATGAGCAGTTCTTC. It specifies CASSLRAGGTYNEQFF.

The chain couples TRBV7-9 to TRBJ1-2, with D unresolved. The germline gives CDR1 SEHNR, CDR2 FQNEAQ (reference sequence). V dropped 5 bases and J dropped 2 bases, with 15 bases sitting between them. The CDR3 sequence is 15 residues long. The CDR3 region has the DNA TGTGCCAGCAGCCTAACGGGGATGGTCAACTATGGCTACACCTTC. Its protein product is CASSLTGMVNYGYTF.

The CDR3 DNA reads TGTGCCAGCAGGAAACAGGGGGCGAGCACTGAAGCTTTCTTT. Translating gives CASRKQGASTEAFF. The V call is TRBV6-5, the J call TRBJ1-1; 9 bases are shared with TRBD1. CDR1 and CDR2 (germline): MNHEY, SVGAGI. This CDR3 spans 14 amino acids. V lost 6 bases to trimming and J lost 4 bases; unmatched junction nucleotides: 6.

This clone was observed a few times. This rearrangement joins TRBV5-1 to TRBJ1-4, with D possibly matching TRBD1 (5 bases). The germline V gene encodes CDR1 SGHRS and CDR2 YFSETQ. The CDR3 contains 16 residues. Trimming shortened V by 3 bases and J by 0 bases, and 12 bases separated the two germline ends. The CDR3 reads CASSWSGAATNEKLFF. DNA for the CDR3: TGCGCCAGCAGCTGGAGCGGGGCCGCAACTAATGAAAAACTGTTTTTT. Variable domain in full (rest from reference TRBV5-1 and TRBJ1-4): KAGVTQTPRYLIKTRGQQVTLSCSPISGHRSVSWYQQTPGQGLQFLFEYFSETQRNKGNFPGRFSGRQFSNSRSEMNVSTLELGDSALYLCASSWSGAATNEKLFFGSGTQLSVL.

V gene TRBV20-1 combines with J gene TRBJ2-1; no clear D gene. Trimming removed 3 bases at V and 6 bases at J, with 9 bases between. Germline assignment: CDR1 DFQATT and CDR2 SNEGSKA (reference sequence). This CDR3 comprises 12 residues. As DNA, the CDR3 is TGCAGTGCTAGTATTTCAGGCAATGAGCAGTTCTTC. This translates into CSASISGNEQFF.

The V gene is TRBV19, the J gene TRBJ2-7, with 7 bases aligning to TRBD2. Germline assignment: CDR1 LNHDA and CDR2 SQIVND (reference sequence). V trimming: 3 bases; J trimming: 6 bases; junction bases outside the gene matches: 11. The CDR3 is 15 amino acids. The chain's CDR3 is CASSIQTGGKREQYF. CDR3 coding DNA: TGTGCCAGTAGTATTCAAACGGGAGGAAAGCGCGAGCAGTACTTC.

This sequence joins TRBV6-5 and TRBJ1-6; 8 positions agree with TRBD1. The CDR3 length is 15 residues. With 6 bases clipped from V and 7 bases from J, the junction kept 8 bases outside the gene matches. Germline V gene sequence: CDR1 MNHEY, CDR2 SVGAGI. The CDR3 coding sequence is TGTGCCAGCAGGGGAAAGACAGGGGTAAATTCACCCCTCCACTTT. Translating it yields CASRGKTGVNSPLHF.

This clone was recorded only once. This chain joins TRBV19 and TRBJ2-7, with 8 bases aligning to TRBD1. The CDR3 contains 15 residues. The V gene end was trimmed by 0 bases and the J gene end by 2 bases; junction bases not matched to a gene: 3. Germline lookup yields CDR1 LNHDA and CDR2 SQIVND (reference sequence). CDR3 coding DNA: TGTGCCAGTAGTATAGATAGCAGGGGGCCCTACGAGCAGTACTTC. Residues: CASSIDSRGPYEQYF.

The chain couples TRBV5-1 to TRBJ1-2; tentative D call: TRBD1 (5 bases). Trimming stripped 1 base from V and 1 base from J, with 11 bases between. The CDR3 has 15 amino acids. Germline assignment: CDR1 SGHRS and CDR2 YFSETQ. The CDR3 DNA reads TGCGCCAGCAGCTTGTTCGACAGCTATAACTATGGCTACACCTTC. This codes for CASSLFDSYNYGYTF.

V gene TRBV30 combines with J gene TRBJ1-4; 9 nucleotides agree with TRBD1. The CDR3 consists of 12 residues. Trimming cost V 7 bases and J 14 bases; bases outside gene matches: 11. Germline V gene lookup returns CDR1 GTSNPN and CDR2 SVGIG (reference sequence). This chain's CDR3 is CALLGTGLDLFF. The CDR3 bases are TGTGCCTTGCTGGGGACAGGGCTTGACCTGTTTTTT.

The chain uses TRBV19 and TRBJ1-6; TRBD1 aligns across 10 bases. There are 16 residues in the CDR3. V lost 5 bases, J lost 7 bases, and 8 bases stayed unmatched. Germline V gives CDR1 LNHDA, CDR2 SQIVND (reference sequence). The CDR3 coding sequence is TGTGCCAGTAGTGGACTGACAGGGGGCGAGAATTCACCCCTCCACTTT. It specifies CASSGLTGGENSPLHF. Full variable domain (rest looked up from reference TRBV19 and TRBJ1-6): DGGITQSPKYLFRKEGQNVTLSCEQNLNHDAMYWYRQDPGQGLRLIYYSQIVNDFQKGDIAEGYSVSREKKESFPLTVTSAQKNPTAFYLCASSGLTGGENSPLHFGNGTRLTVT.

The V and J genes are TRBV4-1 and TRBJ1-1; 10 positions agree with TRBD1. V dropped 1 base and J dropped 4; count of bases not matched to a gene: 6. The germline V gene has CDR1 MGHRA and CDR2 YSYEKL. The CDR3 extends over 16 amino acids. In DNA form, the CDR3 reads TGCGCCAGCAGCCAAGTTGACAGGGGGCGTAGCACTGAAGCTTTCTTT. Amino acids: CASSQVDRGRSTEAFF.

The rearrangement uses TRBV21-1 and TRBJ2-1; the D segment call TRBD2 is taken from the table without a DNA check. TRBV21-1 is a known pseudogene. The CDR3 has 14 amino acids. CDR3 in amino acids: CASSKERGGLWQFF. In nucleotides, the CDR3 is TGTGCCAGCAGCAAAGAGAGGGGAGGGCTCTGGCAGTTCTTC.

J is TRBJ2-1 and V is TRBV7-2; D is unresolved. V shed 4 bases and J shed 6 bases, with 13 bases lying between them. The CDR3 totals 14 residues. CDR1 SGHTA and CDR2 FQGNSA come from the germline V gene. CDR3 coding DNA: TGTGCCAGCAGCTGGCTAGAAATGGGCAATGAGCAGTTCTTC. This gives the protein CASSWLEMGNEQFF.

This clone was recorded a few times. The gene calls are TRBV2 and TRBJ2-5; TRBD2 agrees at 7 bases. With V trimmed by 6 bases and J by 5 bases, 15 bases remained unmatched. The CDR3 contains 16 residues. The V gene's germline CDR1 is SNHLY and CDR2 FYNNEI. The CDR3 region has the DNA TGTGCCAGCAGCCTCATTTCGGGGGGACCCCTGGAGACCCAGTACTTC. Translating it yields CASSLISGGPLETQYF.

V and J are TRBV6-5 and TRBJ2-1; 8 nucleotides align to TRBD1. CDR1 is MNHEY and CDR2 is SVGAGI in the germline V gene. V shed 7 bases and J 4 bases; nucleotides not matched to a gene: 9. CDR3 length: 15 residues. Written as DNA, the CDR3 is TGTGCCAGCATACTTCCGGGACAGGCATACAATGAGCAGTTCTTC. Protein product: CASILPGQAYNEQFF.

The chain employs TRBV15 and TRBJ2-1, with 8 bases matching TRBD1. The CDR3 has 17 amino acids. The germline CDR1 and CDR2 sequences are LNHNV and YYDKDF (reference sequence). Trimming cost V 2 bases and J 8 bases; bases outside gene matches: 14. The CDR3 region is CATSRMTGADVRDEQFF. The CDR3 DNA reads as TGTGCCACCAGCAGAATGACAGGGGCCGACGTACGGGATGAGCAGTTCTTC.

The chain has TRBV5-1 and TRBJ2-7; 9 nucleotides match TRBD1. The CDR3 has 15 amino acids. V lost 3 bases, J lost 3 bases, and 7 bases stayed unmatched. In germline, CDR1 is SGHRS, CDR2 YFSETQ. CDR3 sequence reads: CASSYTGGRSYEQYF. DNA for the CDR3: TGCGCCAGCAGCTATACAGGGGGCCGGAGCTACGAGCAGTACTTC.